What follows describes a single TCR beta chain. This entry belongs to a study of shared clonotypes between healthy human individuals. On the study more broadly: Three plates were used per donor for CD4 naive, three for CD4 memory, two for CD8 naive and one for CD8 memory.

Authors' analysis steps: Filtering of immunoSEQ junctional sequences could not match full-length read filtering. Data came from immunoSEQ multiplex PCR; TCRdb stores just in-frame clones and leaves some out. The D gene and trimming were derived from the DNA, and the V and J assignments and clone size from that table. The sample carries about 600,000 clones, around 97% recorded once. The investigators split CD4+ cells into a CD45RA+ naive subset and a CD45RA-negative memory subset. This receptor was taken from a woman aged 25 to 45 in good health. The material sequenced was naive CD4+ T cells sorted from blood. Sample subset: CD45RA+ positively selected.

As DNA, the CDR3 is TGTGCCAGCTCACCAGAATTAGCCAAAAACATTCAGTACTTC. It encodes CASSPELAKNIQYF. The V and J genes are TRBV18 and TRBJ2-4; D is undetermined. Germline V lookup: CDR1 KGHSH, CDR2 LQKENI. The CDR3 contains 14 residues. The V end was cut by 2 bases, the J end by 0 bases, with 5 bases between.